Sequencing of this T cell receptor beta chain was carried out in a study of T cells in Graves' hyperthyroidism and ophthalmopathy. Study context: Peripheral blood was taken when the disease was first diagnosed, before any treatment began. Study findings and constraints: A model of 13 V-J pairs discriminated ophthalmopathy from stable hyperthyroidism. Also found in blood were most expanded thyroid clonotypes above 0.001.

Researchers took RNA transcripts and amplified the TCR beta CDR3 regions from them. The study used the HTBI primer set for a first-round RT-PCR of the TCR CDR3. TCRdb independently ran MiXCR on the multiplex PCR reads; one entry per CDR3 protein. There are over 550,000 distinct CDR3 sequences in the sample; over 15% occur only once, and roughly 18% lies in the top ten. The authors obtained PBMCs from 10 ml of fresh peripheral blood. Turning to this clonotype: No antigen is known for it.

CDR3 length: 15 residues. Looked up from germline, CDR1 is KGHDR and CDR2 is SFDVKD. V lost 0 bases and J lost 1, with 7 bases in between. The sequencing sample was made of blood. The chain combines TRBV24-1 with TRBJ2-3; D remains unclear. The TCR sequence derives from a woman aged 18-35 years with Graves' hyperthyroidism. For the CDR3, the DNA is TGTGCCACCAGTGATTTGTTTACGGGCACAGATACGCAGTATTTT. Protein product: CATSDLFTGTDTQYF.